Below are 8 T cell receptor beta chains sequenced from a single sample in a study of T cells expressing NK-cell markers. TCRdb re-called the 5' RACE reads and shows each CDR3 protein once, DNA omitted. This sample's table has about 260,000 distinct CDR3 sequences. Source material: blood T cells: a sorted CD56 or NKG2C T cell subset, CD4+ or CD8+ T cells, or bulk PBMC T cells (not recorded which). These receptors came from a woman between 18 and 70 years old in good health.

The gene calls are TRBV4-3 and TRBJ1-2; TCRdb's assignment of TRBD1 cannot be checked, as there is no DNA. The germline V gene encodes CDR1 LGHNA and CDR2 YSLEER. The CDR3 spans 15 residues. The chain's CDR3 is CASSQRDKNNYGYTF.

The chain recombines TRBV6-1 with TRBJ2-1; as DNA is missing, the TRBD1 call by TCRdb cannot be tested. Germline CDR1 reads MNHNS; CDR2 reads SASEGT. The length of the CDR3 is 14 residues. CDR3 sequence: CASSRDRVYNEQFF.

CDR3: CASSIPGGRADYGYTF. The rearrangement uses TRBV19 and TRBJ1-2. Germline V gives CDR1 LNHDA, CDR2 SQIVND (reference sequence). This CDR3 is 16 amino acids long.

V gene TRBV12-3 or TRBV12-4 combines with J gene TRBJ1-5; without DNA, the TCRdb call of TRBD1 cannot be checked. This CDR3 has 14 amino acids. Here the CDR3 reads CASSFRQTNQPQHF.

The CDR3 is CSASHQAQETQYF. The chain links TRBV20-1 to TRBJ2-5. Germline values: CDR1 DFQATT, CDR2 SNEGSKA (reference sequence). The CDR3 has 13 residues.

This chain links TRBV5-6 with TRBJ2-1. Per the germline V gene, CDR1 is SGHDT and CDR2 is YYEEEE. The CDR3 contains 17 residues. CDR3 protein: CASSFGPSGTSYNEQFF.

The gene calls are TRBV5-4 and TRBJ1-5; TCRdb proposes TRBD1, but this gene call is untestable without DNA. This CDR3 has 12 amino acids. Germline-derived CDR1 and CDR2 are SGHNT and YYREEE (reference sequence). The CDR3 loop reads CASSSPDQPQHF.

The rearrangement joins TRBV3-1 to TRBJ2-5. CDR1 is LGHDT and CDR2 is YNNKEL in the germline V gene (reference sequence). The CDR3 is made up of 15 amino acids. The CDR3: CASSKKRLSRETQYF.